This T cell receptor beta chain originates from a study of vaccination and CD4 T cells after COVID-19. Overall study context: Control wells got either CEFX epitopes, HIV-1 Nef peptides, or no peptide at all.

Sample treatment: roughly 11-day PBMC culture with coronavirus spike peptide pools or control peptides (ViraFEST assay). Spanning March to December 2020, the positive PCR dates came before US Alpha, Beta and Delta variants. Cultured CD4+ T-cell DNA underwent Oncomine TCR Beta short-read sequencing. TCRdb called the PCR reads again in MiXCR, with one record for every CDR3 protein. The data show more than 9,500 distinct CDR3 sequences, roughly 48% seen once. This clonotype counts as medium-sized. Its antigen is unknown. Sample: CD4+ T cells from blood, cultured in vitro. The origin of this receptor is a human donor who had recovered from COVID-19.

The chain's CDR3 is CASSKTYNYGYTF. The CDR3 DNA is TGTGCCAGCAGCAAAACGTATAACTATGGCTACACCTTC. The rearrangement links TRBV11-3 to TRBJ1-2; D is ambiguous. The CDR3 totals 13 residues. V dropped 5 bases and J dropped 1 base, with 8 bases sitting between them. CDR1 SGHNT and CDR2 YENEEA come from the germline V gene.